This T cell receptor beta chain originates from a study of a mutant IDH1 vaccine in newly diagnosed glioma. Regarding this clone: Its antigen is as yet unknown.

This sample's time point: week 47, end of study. The investigators gave 300 ug of mutant IDH1 20-mer peptide in each vaccine dose, together with topical imiquimod. Only in-frame clones appear in the TCRdb table, and some are missing; sequencing was by immunoSEQ multiplex PCR. The data contain about 34,000 clones, 80% to 95% of them singletons. From germline, CDR1 is GTSNPN and CDR2 SVGIG (reference sequence). V lost 1 base and J 1 base, leaving 10 bases between the germline ends. The CDR3 has 14 residues. This sequence was found in a woman aged 40-49 years with glioma. This specimen consisted of PBMCs, obtained from a glioma patient whose treatment included an IDH1 peptide vaccine. The chain is built from TRBV30 and TRBJ2-5; D possibly corresponds to TRBD1 (7 bases). The CDR3 DNA reads TGTGCCTGGAGTGCCAGGGGGGTCCAAGAGACCCAGTACTTC. Translating gives CAWSARGVQETQYF. Full variable domain (outside the CDR3, taken from reference TRBV30 and TRBJ2-5): SQTIHQWPATLVQPVGSPLSLECTVEGTSNPNLYWYRQAAGRGLQLLFYSVGIGQISSEVPQNLSASRPQDRQFILSSKKLLLSDSGFYLCAWSARGVQETQYFGPGTRLLVL.